The 22 T cell receptor beta chains below were found in one sample sequenced in a study of T-cell memory formation after mild COVID-19. MiXCR, applied by TCRdb to the 5' RACE reads, yields one record per CDR3 protein. Among more than 85,000 distinct CDR3 sequences listed, over 8.5% were seen once. The sample was PBMCs or a T cell subset sorted from them (not recorded which). The source of these receptors is a man younger than 35 who had mild COVID-19 (a few samples of this study predate the infection). Cell type and time point are not known.

The chain joins TRBV30 to TRBJ2-5; D gene unclear. The CDR3 length is 12 residues. From germline, CDR1 is GTSNPN and CDR2 SVGIG (reference sequence). V lost 3 bases and J 3 bases, leaving 8 bases between the germline ends. This chain's CDR3 is CAWRRGKETQYF. CDR3 sequence (DNA): TGTGCCTGGAGGCGTGGAAAAGAGACCCAGTACTTC.

This clonotype was found a few times. The chain couples TRBV28 to TRBJ2-1; perhaps D is TRBD1 or TRBD2 (5 bases each). This CDR3 is 12 amino acids long. The germline gives CDR1 MDHEN, CDR2 SYDVKM. V was trimmed by 8 bases and J by 7 bases, leaving 12 bases between them. CDR3 sequence (DNA): TGTGCCAGCGGTCTGGGGGAGAATGAGCAGTTCTTC. Translating gives CASGLGENEQFF.

This clonotype has ten or more counts. This chain joins TRBV18 and TRBJ2-5; 8 bases match TRBD1. Trimming at V came to 3 bases and at J to 5 bases, leaving 5 bases not matched to a gene. In germline, CDR1 is KGHSH, CDR2 LQKENI. CDR3 size: 14 residues. CDR3 coding DNA: TGTGCCAGCTCACCGGGACAGGATTTGGAGACCCAGTACTTC. Translating it yields CASSPGQDLETQYF.

The chain combines TRBV5-4 with TRBJ2-3; D perhaps matches TRBD2 (6 bases). This CDR3 is built from 15 residues. The ends were cut back, 4 bases at V and 2 bases at J, with 14 bases in the middle. Germline V lookup: CDR1 SGHNT, CDR2 YYREEE (reference sequence). The CDR3 reads CASSGRGGITDTQYF. The CDR3 DNA reads TGTGCCAGCAGCGGCCGTGGGGGGATCACAGATACGCAGTATTTT.

This clonotype was seen once. DNA of the CDR3: TGTGCCAGCAGCCAAGCGTGGGAGACAGGGGGTAAGCAGTACTTC. Its protein product is CASSQAWETGGKQYF. V gene TRBV4-2 combines with J gene TRBJ2-7; TRBD1 matches 9 bases. The V and J ends lost 1 base and 8 bases, in that order; junction bases with no gene match: 9. The CDR3 extends over 15 amino acids. Germline V gene lookup returns CDR1 LGHNA and CDR2 YNFKEQ.

This clonotype was detected only a few times. The chain employs TRBV3-1 and TRBJ1-5; D is perhaps TRBD1 (5 bases). The CDR3 covers 13 residues. Trimming stripped 2 bases from V and 4 bases from J, with 6 bases between. The germline gives CDR1 LGHDT, CDR2 YNNKEL (reference sequence). The CDR3 DNA is TGTGCCAGCAGCCAACGGGGGAATCAGCCCCAGCATTTT. Its translation is CASSQRGNQPQHF. Filled out from reference TRBV3-1 and TRBJ1-5, the complete variable domain reads DTAVSQTPKYLVTQMGNDKSIKCEQNLGHDTMYWYKQDSKKFLKIMFSYNNKELIINETVPNRFSPKSPDKAHLNLHINSLELGDSAVYFCASSQRGNQPQHFGDGTRLSIL.

The V gene is TRBV6-6, the J gene TRBJ2-2; tentative D call: TRBD2 (6 bases). From germline, CDR1 is MNHNY and CDR2 SVGAGI (reference sequence). The CDR3 extends over 17 amino acids. V was pared by 5 bases and J by 2 bases, with 18 bases between. The CDR3 DNA follows: TGTGCCAGCAGTCTACGGGGGACCCAGCGAAACACCGGGGAGCTGTTTTTT. It yields the protein CASSLRGTQRNTGELFF.

This clonotype was seen a few times. The chain recombines TRBV29-1 with TRBJ2-3; D is uncertain. V was shortened by 3 bases and J by 7 bases, with 8 bases between the two germline ends. Germline values: CDR1 SQVTM, CDR2 ANQGSEA. There are 11 residues in the CDR3. The CDR3 sequence is CSVDTVNTQYF. The CDR3 DNA is TGCAGCGTTGATACGGTGAATACGCAGTATTTT.

This clonotype has only a few counts. V is TRBV9 and J is TRBJ2-5; TRBD2 agrees at 8 bases. The CDR3 covers 18 residues. Germline CDR1 and CDR2: SGDLS and YYNGEE. Trimming at V came to 3 bases and at J to 3 bases, leaving 16 bases not matched to a gene. The CDR3 reads CASSGGGGSGEAKETQYF. CDR3 DNA sequence: TGTGCCAGCAGCGGAGGGGGTGGTAGCGGGGAAGCTAAAGAGACCCAGTACTTC.

This clonotype has ten or more counts. This chain joins TRBV6-5 and TRBJ2-7; 11 nucleotides match TRBD2. The CDR3 runs 15 residues. CDR1 MNHEY and CDR2 SVGAGI come from the germline V gene. The V and J ends lost 4 bases and 4 bases, in that order; junction bases with no gene match: 6. The DNA of the CDR3 is TGTGCCAGCAGTTTCACGACTAGCGGGGCATACGAGCAGTACTTC. Translation: CASSFTTSGAYEQYF.

CDR3 nucleotides: TGTGCCAGCAGCCCGCGGACTAGCGGGGTTTACAATGAGCAGTTCTTC. Encoded protein: CASSPRTSGVYNEQFF. The chain links TRBV4-2 to TRBJ2-1, with TRBD2 matching over 12 bases. J gave up 4 bases and V 4 bases, and 5 bases lay outside the gene matches. Germline CDR1 and CDR2: LGHNA and YNFKEQ. The CDR3 runs to 16 residues.

This clonotype appeared many times. The genes are TRBV10-3 and TRBJ2-7; 9 nucleotides agree with TRBD1. The CDR3 is 14 residues long. The germline V gene encodes CDR1 ENHRY and CDR2 SYGVKD. The J segment lost 1 base and the V segment lost 6 bases, leaving 4 bases of the junction unmatched. Here the CDR3 reads CAIRGQGSSYEQYF. In DNA form, the CDR3 reads TGTGCCATCAGGGGACAGGGAAGTTCCTACGAGCAGTACTTC.

The chain couples TRBV20-1 to TRBJ1-6; 9 bases are shared with TRBD1. The CDR3 spans 17 residues. Germline assignment: CDR1 DFQATT and CDR2 SNEGSKA (reference sequence). J lost 7 bases, V lost 5 bases, and 15 bases had no gene match. In nucleotides, the CDR3 is TGCAGTGCTCCACCTATGGACAGGGGCATCTGGAATTCACCCCTCCACTTT. Residues: CSAPPMDRGIWNSPLHF.

This clonotype has only a few counts. The rearrangement joins TRBV12-3 or TRBV12-4 to TRBJ2-3, with D tentatively TRBD1 or TRBD2 (6 bases each). CDR3 size: 17 residues. Trimming removed 7 bases from V and 7 bases from J, with 27 bases in between. In nucleotides, the CDR3 is TGTGCCAGCAAAGGGGGGCCAGAGTATCTGGGATCACATACGCAGTATTTT. The encoded protein is CASKGGPEYLGSHTQYF.

This chain connects TRBV7-9 to TRBJ1-6, with 7 bases fitting TRBD1. The CDR3 loop spans 14 amino acids. Trimming took 5 bases from V and 8 from J; bases not matched to a gene: 6. Germline V lookup: CDR1 SEHNR, CDR2 FQNEAQ (reference sequence). The CDR3 region is CASSPVTGDSPLHF. In DNA, the CDR3 is TGTGCCAGCAGCCCCGTAACAGGGGATTCACCCCTCCACTTT.

This clonotype was picked up a small number of times. The chain couples TRBV6-5 to TRBJ1-2; tentative D call: TRBD1 (5 bases). The CDR3 covers 15 residues. CDR1 and CDR2 from the germline V gene are MNHEY and SVGAGI. V shed 7 bases and J shed 2 bases, with 17 bases lying between them. CDR3 nucleotide sequence: TGTGCCAGCACCCACTCGGGGGATTTGAACTATGGCTACACCTTC. It yields the protein CASTHSGDLNYGYTF.

This clonotype has just a few counts. V is TRBV4-3 and J is TRBJ2-3; maybe TRBD1 (6 bases). Trimming removed 0 bases at V and 4 bases at J, with 8 bases between. CDR3 length: 14 amino acids. The V gene's germline CDR1 is LGHNA and CDR2 YSLEER. The CDR3 sequence is CASSQEQGPDTQYF. Written as DNA, the CDR3 is TGCGCCAGCAGCCAAGAACAGGGCCCAGATACGCAGTATTTT.

The chain employs TRBV7-9 and TRBJ2-4; D is uncertain. V was pared by 1 base and J by 0 bases, with 1 base between. The V gene's germline CDR1 is SEHNR and CDR2 FQNEAQ (reference sequence). CDR3 length equals 13 residues. CDR3 in DNA: TGTGCCAGCAGCTTAGTAGCCAAAAACATTCAGTACTTC. This translates into CASSLVAKNIQYF.

In this sample, this clonotype turned up a few times. V and J are TRBV11-2 and TRBJ2-5, with D possibly being TRBD2 (6 bases). The V end was cut by 5 bases, the J end by 5 bases, with 21 bases between. Germline CDR1 is SGHAT and CDR2 is FQNNGV. This CDR3 region has 16 residues. The CDR3 here is CASSPRDSRSRETQYF. CDR3 DNA sequence: TGTGCCAGCAGCCCTCGGGACTCACGGTCCCGCGAGACCCAGTACTTC.

This clonotype was picked up a small number of times. J is TRBJ2-1 and V is TRBV27; 12 bases match TRBD2. Trimming cost V 4 bases and J 7 bases; bases outside gene matches: 5. Looked up from germline, CDR1 is MNHEY and CDR2 is SMNVEV (reference sequence). CDR3 length equals 15 residues. CDR3 DNA: TGTGCCAGCAGTTCCCTAGCGGGGGGGCCTAATGAGCAGTTCTTC. Its protein is CASSSLAGGPNEQFF.

This clonotype has just one count. The V gene is TRBV7-2, the J gene TRBJ2-7, with unresolved D. V was cut by 2 bases and J by 3 bases, with 11 bases left in between. The length of the CDR3 is 14 residues. Germline V CDR1 and CDR2: SGHTA, FQGNSA. The CDR3 spells CASSLFPLFYEQYF. Written as DNA, the CDR3 is TGTGCCAGCAGCTTATTCCCCCTGTTCTACGAGCAGTACTTC.

V usage is TRBV27 and J usage is TRBJ2-5, with 10 nucleotides matching TRBD2. After removal of 3 bases from V and 7 bases from J, the junction contained 5 bases not matched to a gene. Germline V gene lookup returns CDR1 MNHEY and CDR2 SMNVEV (reference sequence). The CDR3 sequence is 14 residues long. The CDR3 sequence: CASSFTSGEGTQYF. The CDR3 nucleotides read TGTGCCAGCAGTTTTACTAGCGGGGAAGGGACCCAGTACTTC.